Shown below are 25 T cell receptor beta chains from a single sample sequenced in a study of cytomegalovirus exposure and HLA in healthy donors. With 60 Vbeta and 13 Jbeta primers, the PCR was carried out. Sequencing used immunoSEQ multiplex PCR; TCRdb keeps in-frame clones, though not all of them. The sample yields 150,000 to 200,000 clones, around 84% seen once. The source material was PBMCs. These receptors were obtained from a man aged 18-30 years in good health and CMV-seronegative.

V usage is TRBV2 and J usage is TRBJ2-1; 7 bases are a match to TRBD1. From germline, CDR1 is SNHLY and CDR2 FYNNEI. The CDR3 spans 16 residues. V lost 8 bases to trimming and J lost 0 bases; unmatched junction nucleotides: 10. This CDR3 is CASGPFDRVSYNEQFF. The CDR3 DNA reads TGTGCCAGCGGCCCCTTTGACAGGGTCTCCTACAATGAGCAGTTCTTC.

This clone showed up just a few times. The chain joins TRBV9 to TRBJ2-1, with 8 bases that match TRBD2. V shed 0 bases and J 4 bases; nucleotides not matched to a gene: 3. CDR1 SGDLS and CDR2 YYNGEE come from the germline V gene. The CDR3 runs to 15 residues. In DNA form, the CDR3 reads TGTGCCAGCAGCGTAGGGACTAGCAATTACAATGAGCAGTTCTTC. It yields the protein CASSVGTSNYNEQFF.

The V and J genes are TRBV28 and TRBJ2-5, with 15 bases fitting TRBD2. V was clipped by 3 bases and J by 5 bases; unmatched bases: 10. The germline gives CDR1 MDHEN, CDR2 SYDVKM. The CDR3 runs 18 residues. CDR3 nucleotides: TGTGCCAGCAGTTTTTGGCGGGGACTAGCGGGGGGTGACGAGACCCAGTACTTC. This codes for CASSFWRGLAGGDETQYF.

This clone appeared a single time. CDR3 sequence (DNA): TGTGCCAGCAGTTCTCACCTGCCAGCCTACGAGCAGTACTTC. Encoded protein: CASSSHLPAYEQYF. This rearrangement joins TRBV6-5 to TRBJ2-7; no definite D call. The length of the CDR3 is 14 residues. The germline V gene encodes CDR1 MNHEY and CDR2 SVGAGI. Trimming stripped 4 bases from V and 2 bases from J, with 12 bases between.

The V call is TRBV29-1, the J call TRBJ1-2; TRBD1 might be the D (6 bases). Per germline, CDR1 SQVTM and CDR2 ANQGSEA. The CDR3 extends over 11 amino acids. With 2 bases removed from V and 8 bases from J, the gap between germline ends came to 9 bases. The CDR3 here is CSVETGKGYTF. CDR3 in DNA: TGCAGCGTTGAAACAGGGAAAGGCTACACCTTC.

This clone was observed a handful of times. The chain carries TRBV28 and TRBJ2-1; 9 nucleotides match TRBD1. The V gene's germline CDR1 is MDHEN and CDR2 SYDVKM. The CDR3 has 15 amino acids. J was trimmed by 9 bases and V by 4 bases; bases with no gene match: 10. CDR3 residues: CASSSVRDRAIEQFF. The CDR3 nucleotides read TGTGCCAGCAGTTCCGTCCGGGACAGGGCCATTGAGCAGTTCTTC.

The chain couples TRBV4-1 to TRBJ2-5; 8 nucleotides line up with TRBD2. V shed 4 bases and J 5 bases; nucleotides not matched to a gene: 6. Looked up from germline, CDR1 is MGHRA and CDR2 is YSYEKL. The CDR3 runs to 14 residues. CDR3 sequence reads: CASSLSGSIETQYF. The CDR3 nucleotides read TGCGCCAGCAGCCTCAGCGGGAGTATTGAGACCCAGTACTTC.

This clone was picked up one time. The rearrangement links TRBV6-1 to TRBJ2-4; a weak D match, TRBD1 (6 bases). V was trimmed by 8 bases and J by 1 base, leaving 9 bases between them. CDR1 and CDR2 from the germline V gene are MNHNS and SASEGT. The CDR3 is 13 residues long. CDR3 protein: CASRQAAKNIQYF. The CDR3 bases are TGTGCCAGCCGACAGGCTGCCAAAAACATTCAGTACTTC.

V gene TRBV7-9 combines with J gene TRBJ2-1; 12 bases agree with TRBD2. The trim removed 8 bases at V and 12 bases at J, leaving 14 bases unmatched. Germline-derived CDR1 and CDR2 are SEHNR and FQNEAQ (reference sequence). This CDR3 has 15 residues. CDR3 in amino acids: CASSPRASGGVVQFF. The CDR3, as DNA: TGTGCCAGCTCCCCCCGCGCTAGCGGGGGGGTCGTGCAGTTCTTC.

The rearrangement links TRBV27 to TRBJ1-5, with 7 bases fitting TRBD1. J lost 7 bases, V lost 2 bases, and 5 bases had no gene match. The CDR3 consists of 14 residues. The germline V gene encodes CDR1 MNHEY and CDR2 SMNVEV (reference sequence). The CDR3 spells CASSLDRAGQPQHF. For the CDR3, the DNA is TGTGCCAGCAGTTTAGACAGGGCGGGCCAGCCCCAGCATTTT.

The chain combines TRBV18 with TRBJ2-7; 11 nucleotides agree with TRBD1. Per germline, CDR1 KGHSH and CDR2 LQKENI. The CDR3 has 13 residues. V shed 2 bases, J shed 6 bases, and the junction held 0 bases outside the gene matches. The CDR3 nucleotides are TGTGCCAGCTCACCAGGGACAGGGGGCGAGCAGTACTTC. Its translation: CASSPGTGGEQYF. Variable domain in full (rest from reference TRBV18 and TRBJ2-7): NAGVMQNPRHLVRRRGQEARLRCSPMKGHSHVYWYRQLPEEGLKFMVYLQKENIIDESGMPKERFSAEFPKEGPSILRIQQVVRGDSAAYFCASSPGTGGEQYFGPGTRLTVT.

CDR3 protein: CASSYPGNTEAFF. The CDR3 DNA follows: TGTGCCAGCAGTTACCCGGGAAACACTGAAGCTTTCTTT. The chain joins TRBV6-5 to TRBJ1-1, with D unclear. V lost 2 bases and J lost 2, with 6 bases in between. This CDR3 region has 13 residues. The germline gives CDR1 MNHEY, CDR2 SVGAGI.

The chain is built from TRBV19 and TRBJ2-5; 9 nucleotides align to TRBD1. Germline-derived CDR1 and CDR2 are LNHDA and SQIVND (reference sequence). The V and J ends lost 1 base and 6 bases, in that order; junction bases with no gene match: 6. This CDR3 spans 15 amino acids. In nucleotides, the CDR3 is TGTGCCAGTAGTATAGTCACAGGGGGCACGCAGACCCAGTACTTC. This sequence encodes CASSIVTGGTQTQYF.

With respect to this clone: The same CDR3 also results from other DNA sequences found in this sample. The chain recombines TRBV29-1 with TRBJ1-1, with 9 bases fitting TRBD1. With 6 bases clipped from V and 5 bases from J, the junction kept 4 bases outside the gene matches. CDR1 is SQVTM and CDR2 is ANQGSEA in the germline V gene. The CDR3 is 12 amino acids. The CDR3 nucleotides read TGCAGCGTGGGGACAGGGCGGACTGAAGCTTTCTTT. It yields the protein CSVGTGRTEAFF.

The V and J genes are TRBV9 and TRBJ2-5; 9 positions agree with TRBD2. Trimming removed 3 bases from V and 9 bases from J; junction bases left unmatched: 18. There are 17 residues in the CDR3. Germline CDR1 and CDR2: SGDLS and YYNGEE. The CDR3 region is CASSAPQGAGGDKAQYF. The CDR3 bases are TGTGCCAGCAGCGCCCCTCAGGGAGCGGGGGGAGACAAGGCCCAGTACTTC.

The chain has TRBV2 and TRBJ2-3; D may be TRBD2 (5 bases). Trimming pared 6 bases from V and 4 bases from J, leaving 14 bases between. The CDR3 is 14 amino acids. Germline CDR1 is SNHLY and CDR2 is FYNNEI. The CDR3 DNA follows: TGTGCCAGCAGAAATAGCGCCTTAGCAGATACGCAGTATTTT. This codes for CASRNSALADTQYF.

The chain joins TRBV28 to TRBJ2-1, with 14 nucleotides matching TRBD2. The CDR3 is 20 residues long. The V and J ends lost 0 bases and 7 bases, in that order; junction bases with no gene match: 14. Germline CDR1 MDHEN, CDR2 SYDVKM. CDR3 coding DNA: TGTGCCAGCAGTTTATGGGGGCACGGCGGGACTAGCGGGAGATGGAATGAGCAGTTCTTC. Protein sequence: CASSLWGHGGTSGRWNEQFF.

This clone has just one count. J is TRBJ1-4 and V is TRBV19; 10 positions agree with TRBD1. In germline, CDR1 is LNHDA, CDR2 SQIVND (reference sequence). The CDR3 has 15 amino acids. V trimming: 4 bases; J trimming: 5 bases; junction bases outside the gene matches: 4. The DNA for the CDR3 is TGTGCCAGTAGTACACCGGGACAGGGGAATGAAAAACTGTTTTTT. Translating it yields CASSTPGQGNEKLFF.

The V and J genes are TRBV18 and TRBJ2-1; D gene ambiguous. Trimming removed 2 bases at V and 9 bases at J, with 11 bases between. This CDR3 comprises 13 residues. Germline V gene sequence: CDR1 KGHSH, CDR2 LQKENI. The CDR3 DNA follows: TGTGCCAGCTCACCAGGCTCACAGTTTGAGCAGTTCTTC. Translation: CASSPGSQFEQFF.

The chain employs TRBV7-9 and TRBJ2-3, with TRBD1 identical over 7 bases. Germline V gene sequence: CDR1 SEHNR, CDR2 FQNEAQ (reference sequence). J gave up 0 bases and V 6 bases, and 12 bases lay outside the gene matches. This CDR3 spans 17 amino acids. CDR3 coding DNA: TGTGCCAGCAGATCCTCTGGGACAGTTACTAGCACAGATACGCAGTATTTT. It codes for CASRSSGTVTSTDTQYF.

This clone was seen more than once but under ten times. The chain's CDR3 is CASKPKETDNQPQHF. The CDR3 DNA reads TGCGCCAGCAAACCGAAAGAGACAGACAATCAGCCCCAGCATTTT. This chain joins TRBV23-1 and TRBJ1-5; maybe TRBD1 (5 bases). TRBV23-1 qualifies as an ORF whose function is uncertain. Trimming pared 7 bases from V and 3 bases from J, leaving 16 bases between. The CDR3 is 15 amino acids.

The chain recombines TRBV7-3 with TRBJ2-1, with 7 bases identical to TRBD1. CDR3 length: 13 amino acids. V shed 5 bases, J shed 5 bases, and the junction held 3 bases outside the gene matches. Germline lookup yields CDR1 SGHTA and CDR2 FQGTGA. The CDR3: CASSTTGDNEQFF. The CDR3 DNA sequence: TGTGCCAGCAGCACCACAGGGGACAATGAGCAGTTCTTC.

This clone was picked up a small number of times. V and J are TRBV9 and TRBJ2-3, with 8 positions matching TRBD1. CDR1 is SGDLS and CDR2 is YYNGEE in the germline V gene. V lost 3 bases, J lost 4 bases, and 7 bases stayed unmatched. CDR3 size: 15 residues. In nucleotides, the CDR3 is TGTGCCAGCAGCGGACAGGGGAAGGGAGCAGATACGCAGTATTTT. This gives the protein CASSGQGKGADTQYF.

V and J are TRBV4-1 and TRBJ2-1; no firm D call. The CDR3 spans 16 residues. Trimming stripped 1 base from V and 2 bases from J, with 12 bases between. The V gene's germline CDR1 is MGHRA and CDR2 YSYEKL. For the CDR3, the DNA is TGCGCCAGCAGCCAAGTGTTAGGAGTGGCCTACAATGAGCAGTTCTTC. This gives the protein CASSQVLGVAYNEQFF.

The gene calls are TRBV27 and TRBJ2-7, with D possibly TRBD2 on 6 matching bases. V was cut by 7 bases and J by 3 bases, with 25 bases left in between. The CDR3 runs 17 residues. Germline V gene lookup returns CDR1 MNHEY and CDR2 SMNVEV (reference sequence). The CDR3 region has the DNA TGTGCCAGCACCCCAGTTCCCCGGGGGTTTCAGGACTACGAGCAGTACTTC. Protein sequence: CASTPVPRGFQDYEQYF.